Below, 27 T cell receptor beta chains from the same sample are listed, as sequenced in a study of beta chain features in type 1 diabetes. Overall study results and limits: Shorter TCRB CDR3s, moderately but significantly so, were found in Type 1 diabetes patients in all four CD4+ subsets.

The authors reverse transcribed all of the isolated RNA, so sequencing captured expressed TCRB transcripts. Profiling relied on immunoSEQ multiplex PCR, and the TCRdb table lists in-frame clones only, not all of them. The sample carries approximately 600,000 clones, about an eighth recorded once. Antigens of these TCRs are unknown. Sequencing used naive CD4+ T cells from blood. These receptors originate from a man aged 30 to 39 with type 1 diabetes.

In its sample, this clone was seen a few times. V is TRBV19 and J is TRBJ2-1, with 9 bases matching TRBD2. The length of the CDR3 is 15 residues. Germline V gene lookup returns CDR1 LNHDA and CDR2 SQIVND (reference sequence). The V and J ends lost 3 bases and 7 bases, in that order; junction bases with no gene match: 7. CDR3 nucleotide sequence: TGTGCCAGTAGTATTCTAGTAGCGGGGGAAAATGAGCAGTTCTTC. This sequence encodes CASSILVAGENEQFF.

There are a few counts of this clone. V usage is TRBV7-9 and J usage is TRBJ2-1; 7 bases fit TRBD1. The CDR3 has 15 residues. CDR1 SEHNR and CDR2 FQNEAQ come from the germline V gene (reference sequence). V lost 1 base, J lost 4 bases, and 4 bases stayed unmatched. The CDR3 sequence is CASSLDAGGYNEQFF. The CDR3 nucleotides are TGTGCCAGCAGCTTAGACGCAGGGGGTTACAATGAGCAGTTCTTC.

This clone was found a few times. The rearrangement joins TRBV18 to TRBJ2-1, with 8 bases that match TRBD1. Trimming removed 3 bases from V and 2 bases from J; junction bases left unmatched: 6. Germline V gene data show CDR1 as KGHSH and CDR2 as LQKENI. This CDR3 has 16 amino acids. CDR3 residues: CASSPSTGAPYNEQFF. CDR3 DNA: TGTGCCAGCTCACCGTCGACAGGGGCTCCCTACAATGAGCAGTTCTTC.

This clone occurred a few times. V gene TRBV28 combines with J gene TRBJ1-5; TRBD1 matches at 9 bases. The CDR3 length is 16 residues. V shed 5 bases and J 5 bases; nucleotides not matched to a gene: 10. Germline CDR1 is MDHEN and CDR2 is SYDVKM. This CDR3 is CASSLPPGQGDQPQHF. The CDR3 coding sequence is TGTGCCAGCAGTCTACCCCCGGGACAGGGAGATCAGCCCCAGCATTTT.

As for this clone: Being one base from a much bigger clone, this may be a read error. This sample also contains other DNA sequences that code for the same CDR3. The J gene is TRBJ2-1, the V gene TRBV7-2; no clear D. The CDR3 is made up of 11 amino acids. Germline-derived CDR1 and CDR2 are SGHTA and FQGNSA. Trimming removed 1 base at V and 7 bases at J, with 2 bases between. CDR3 sequence: CASSLDNEQFF. CDR3 coding DNA: TGTGCCAGCAGCTTAGATAATGAGCAGTTCTTC.

This clone was detected only a few times. The chain joins TRBV7-9 to TRBJ2-5; no clear D. CDR1 and CDR2 from the germline V gene are SEHNR and FQNEAQ (reference sequence). The CDR3 runs to 12 residues. V shed 8 bases and J shed 2 bases, with 9 bases lying between them. CDR3 amino acids: CASVQLQETQYF. The CDR3 DNA is TGTGCCAGCGTACAGCTGCAAGAGACCCAGTACTTC.

The J gene is TRBJ2-5, the V gene TRBV14, with D tentatively TRBD1 (6 bases). Germline V gene lookup returns CDR1 SGHDN and CDR2 FVKESK. The CDR3 length is 15 residues. With 0 bases removed from V and 2 bases from J, the gap between germline ends came to 10 bases. Written as DNA, the CDR3 is TGTGCCAGCAGCCAAGATAGGGGGATACAAGAGACCCAGTACTTC. Protein: CASSQDRGIQETQYF. Filled out from reference TRBV14 and TRBJ2-5, the complete variable domain reads EAGVTQFPSHSVIEKGQTVTLRCDPISGHDNLYWYRRVMGKEIKFLLHFVKESKQDESGMPNNRFLAERTGGTYSTLKVQPAELEDSGVYFCASSQDRGIQETQYFGPGTRLLVL.

This clone was observed a few times. The CDR3 protein is CASSIAGRPDYYNEQFF. The CDR3 DNA reads as TGTGCCAGTAGTATCGCGGGACGGCCCGACTATTACAATGAGCAGTTCTTC. V and J are TRBV19 and TRBJ2-1; perhaps TRBD2 as D (6 bases). Germline CDR1 reads LNHDA; CDR2 reads SQIVND (reference sequence). The CDR3 extends over 17 amino acids. The germline V and J ends were trimmed by 3 bases and 4 bases, with 19 bases remaining between them.

V is TRBV19 and J is TRBJ2-7, with D perhaps TRBD1 (6 bases). The CDR3 has 14 residues. CDR1 LNHDA and CDR2 SQIVND come from the germline V gene (reference sequence). The V end was cut by 3 bases, the J end by 5 bases, with 14 bases between. CDR3 sequence: CASSIPGHSNEQYF. CDR3 sequence (DNA): TGTGCCAGTAGTATCCCGGGACATTCCAACGAGCAGTACTTC. The full variable domain, rest sourced from reference TRBV19 and TRBJ2-7, is DGGITQSPKYLFRKEGQNVTLSCEQNLNHDAMYWYRQDPGQGLRLIYYSQIVNDFQKGDIAEGYSVSREKKESFPLTVTSAQKNPTAFYLCASSIPGHSNEQYFGPGTRLTVT.

The chain uses TRBV15 and TRBJ1-3, with D maybe TRBD1 (5 bases). V lost 0 bases, J lost 0 bases, and 12 bases lay in between. The germline CDR1 and CDR2 sequences are LNHNV and YYDKDF (reference sequence). The CDR3 has 17 residues. The CDR3 DNA is TGTGCCACCAGCAGAGACCCGGGACGGAACTCTGGAAACACCATATATTTT. Protein sequence: CATSRDPGRNSGNTIYF.

This chain joins TRBV7-2 and TRBJ2-5; D not resolved. Trimming took 5 bases from V and 0 from J, leaving 10 bases between them. The CDR3 is 14 residues long. CDR1 and CDR2 (germline): SGHTA, FQGNSA. Written as DNA, the CDR3 is TGTGCCAGCAGCCCCGCGACCCACCAAGAGACCCAGTACTTC. Translation gives CASSPATHQETQYF.

V gene TRBV5-1 combines with J gene TRBJ2-1, with D unclear. Trimming stripped 1 base from V and 8 bases from J, with 10 bases between. The CDR3 runs to 13 residues. CDR1 and CDR2 (germline): SGHRS, YFSETQ. CDR3 in DNA: TGCGCCAGCAGCTTGATAGTTAAGGATGAGCAGTTCTTC. This translates into CASSLIVKDEQFF.

In this sample, this clone turned up a few times. V and J are TRBV5-1 and TRBJ2-7; D remains unclear. This CDR3 has 12 residues. The germline CDR1 and CDR2 sequences are SGHRS and YFSETQ. V lost 4 bases and J lost 6, with 11 bases in between. DNA of the CDR3: TGCGCCAGCAGCCCGGACGAGGCCGAGCAGTACTTC. Amino acids: CASSPDEAEQYF.

In its sample, this clone was seen a few times. The chain recombines TRBV5-4 with TRBJ2-7; D may be TRBD1 (5 bases). Trimming left V 7 bases short and J 5 bases short, with 10 bases between. This CDR3 comprises 11 residues. Germline assignment: CDR1 SGHNT and CDR2 YYREEE (reference sequence). CDR3 DNA sequence: TGTGCCAGCGGGCTGACAGACGAGCAGTACTTC. Protein product: CASGLTDEQYF.

V and J are TRBV30 and TRBJ1-2; no clear D gene. CDR1 is GTSNPN, CDR2 SVGIG, per germline (reference sequence). Trimming removed 0 bases at V and 8 bases at J, with 10 bases between. The CDR3 length is 12 residues. CDR3 residues: CAWSVVVEGYTF. For the CDR3, the DNA is TGTGCCTGGAGTGTAGTCGTAGAGGGCTACACCTTC.

This clone showed up just a few times. The rearrangement links TRBV2 to TRBJ1-2; D call uncertain. From germline, CDR1 is SNHLY and CDR2 FYNNEI. The V gene lost 6 bases and the J gene lost 2 bases, with 10 bases spanning the gap. CDR3 length equals 13 residues. The CDR3 is CASRETENYGYTF. CDR3 nucleotides: TGTGCCAGCAGGGAGACTGAGAACTATGGCTACACCTTC.

CDR3 sequence reads: CASSEGTSATDTQYF. CDR3 bases: TGTGCCAGCAGCGAAGGAACTAGCGCCACAGATACGCAGTATTTT. The chain combines TRBV7-8 with TRBJ2-3; 7 bases are shared with TRBD2. CDR3 length: 15 residues. The trim removed 5 bases at V and 2 bases at J, leaving 7 bases unmatched. Per the germline V gene, CDR1 is SGHVS and CDR2 is FQNEAQ.

The gene calls are TRBV30 and TRBJ2-5; D perhaps matches TRBD1 (6 bases). The CDR3 spans 14 residues. V lost 3 bases and J lost 5, with 16 bases in between. Germline lookup yields CDR1 GTSNPN and CDR2 SVGIG (reference sequence). In DNA form, the CDR3 reads TGTGCCTGGAGCGTGACAGGTAGTATGGAGACCCAGTACTTC. Amino acid sequence: CAWSVTGSMETQYF.

This clone has a handful of counts. The chain uses TRBV4-2 and TRBJ2-1, with D hard to call. Germline V gene sequence: CDR1 LGHNA, CDR2 YNFKEQ. V was shortened by 0 bases and J by 4 bases, with 1 base between the two germline ends. The CDR3 extends over 12 amino acids. CDR3 in amino acids: CASSQEYNEQFF. The CDR3 nucleotides are TGTGCCAGCAGCCAAGAATACAATGAGCAGTTCTTC.

J is TRBJ2-1 and V is TRBV14; D not certain. Germline assignment: CDR1 SGHDN and CDR2 FVKESK. The CDR3 loop spans 12 amino acids. The ends were cut back, 3 bases at V and 12 bases at J, with 12 bases in the middle. CDR3 sequence reads: CASSHGRLGQFF. The CDR3 region has the DNA TGTGCCAGCAGCCATGGGCGGTTGGGGCAGTTCTTC. The complete variable domain, with remaining parts taken from reference TRBV14 and TRBJ2-1, reads EAGVTQFPSHSVIEKGQTVTLRCDPISGHDNLYWYRRVMGKEIKFLLHFVKESKQDESGMPNNRFLAERTGGTYSTLKVQPAELEDSGVYFCASSHGRLGQFFGPGTRLTVL.

This clone was seen more than once but under ten times. The chain combines TRBV11-2 with TRBJ2-1; the D is unclear. The CDR3 is 13 amino acids. V lost 5 bases and J lost 6, with 11 bases in between. Germline assignment: CDR1 SGHAT and CDR2 FQNNGV. The CDR3 loop reads CASSQPRSNEQFF. For the CDR3, the DNA is TGTGCCAGCAGCCAACCTAGGTCCAATGAGCAGTTCTTC.

This chain links TRBV7-8 with TRBJ1-2; perhaps TRBD1 as D (5 bases). The germline V gene has CDR1 SGHVS and CDR2 FQNEAQ. CDR3 size: 15 residues. The V end was cut by 3 bases, the J end by 2 bases, with 13 bases between. For the CDR3, the DNA is TGTGCCAGCAGCTTCAACCAGGGCCCAAACTATGGCTACACCTTC. Encoded protein: CASSFNQGPNYGYTF.

This rearrangement joins TRBV28 to TRBJ2-1; possible D gene TRBD1, 6 bases. Trimming pared 3 bases from V and 4 bases from J, leaving 13 bases between. Per the germline V gene, CDR1 is MDHEN and CDR2 is SYDVKM. This CDR3 has 15 residues. CDR3 nucleotides: TGTGCCAGCAGTTTCAGCGGCAGGGGATACAATGAGCAGTTCTTC. Translating it yields CASSFSGRGYNEQFF. The whole variable domain, remainder taken from reference TRBV28 and TRBJ2-1, is DVKVTQSSRYLVKRTGEKVFLECVQDMDHENMFWYRQDPGLGLRLIYFSYDVKMKEKGDIPEGYSVSREKKERFSLILESASTNQTSMYLCASSFSGRGYNEQFFGPGTRLTVL.

V gene TRBV30 combines with J gene TRBJ2-3, with 9 bases matching TRBD2. V was pared by 4 bases and J by 5 bases, with 4 bases of the junction left unmatched. The CDR3 is made up of 13 amino acids. CDR1 and CDR2 (germline): GTSNPN, SVGIG (reference sequence). The CDR3 region has the DNA TGTGCCTGGATCCAGCGGGGGGAAGATACGCAGTATTTT. Encoded protein: CAWIQRGEDTQYF. Complete variable domain (other parts from reference TRBV30 and TRBJ2-3): SQTIHQWPATLVQPVGSPLSLECTVEGTSNPNLYWYRQAAGRGLQLLFYSVGIGQISSEVPQNLSASRPQDRQFILSSKKLLLSDSGFYLCAWIQRGEDTQYFGPGTRLTVL.

This chain joins TRBV28 and TRBJ2-1; D is unclear. CDR1 is MDHEN, CDR2 SYDVKM, per germline. The CDR3 is 11 amino acids. The V gene lost 3 bases and the J gene lost 10 bases, with 7 bases spanning the gap. The CDR3 is CASSFFVEQFF. In DNA, the CDR3 is TGTGCCAGCAGTTTTTTTGTCGAGCAGTTCTTC.

J is TRBJ1-1 and V is TRBV27; 10 bases agree with TRBD1. CDR3 length equals 15 residues. V lost 7 bases, J lost 5 bases, and 10 bases stayed unmatched. Looked up from germline, CDR1 is MNHEY and CDR2 is SMNVEV (reference sequence). The CDR3 bases are TGTGCCAGCAATCCGGGACAGGGGCCCCGAACTGAAGCTTTCTTT. This gives the protein CASNPGQGPRTEAFF.

The CDR3 spells CASSLPPGTGLYGYTF. In DNA, the CDR3 is TGTGCCAGCAGCTTGCCCCCCGGGACAGGGCTCTATGGCTACACCTTC. This chain links TRBV7-2 with TRBJ1-2, with 9 bases lining up with TRBD1. Looked up from germline, CDR1 is SGHTA and CDR2 is FQGNSA. The trim removed 3 bases at V and 4 bases at J, leaving 9 bases unmatched. The CDR3 sequence is 16 residues long.